One and the same sample provided the 30 T cell receptor beta chains below, sequenced in a study of cytomegalovirus exposure and HLA in healthy donors. 60 Vbeta and 13 Jbeta primers were used in PCR. The protocol was immunoSEQ multiplex PCR, while the TCRdb copy is restricted to in-frame clones and leaves out a portion. The profile shows over 100,000 clones, 65% to 75% of them singletons. The material sequenced was PBMCs. These receptors were collected from a young man in good health and CMV-seropositive.

This clone has a handful of counts. This chain links TRBV5-6 with TRBJ2-7, with 10 positions matching TRBD1. The ends lost 3 bases at V and 5 bases at J; junction bases unmatched: 2. CDR1 is SGHDT, CDR2 YYEEEE, per germline. This CDR3 has 13 residues. Here the CDR3 reads CASSSGQGDEQYF. The CDR3 coding sequence is TGTGCCAGCAGCTCCGGACAGGGGGACGAGCAGTACTTC.

The chain uses TRBV12-2 and TRBJ2-6; the table gives TRBD1 as D, unverified against the DNA. TRBV12-2 is shown as a pseudogene. CDR3 length: 17 residues. In DNA form, the CDR3 reads TGTGCAAGTCGCTTAGCTTCCCAGGACTCTGGGGCCAACGTCCTGACTTTC. Amino acids: CASRLASQDSGANVLTF.

This chain uses TRBV2 with TRBJ2-1; D might be TRBD2 (6 bases). The CDR3 loop spans 16 amino acids. Between the trimmed V and J ends, which lost 2 bases and 7 bases, there was a span of 18 bases. Germline CDR1 SNHLY, CDR2 FYNNEI. CDR3 nucleotides: TGTGCCAGCAGTGAATACAGCCCCCCGGGGAGGAATGAGCAGTTCTTC. Amino acids: CASSEYSPPGRNEQFF.

The chain combines TRBV4-2 with TRBJ1-3; D ambiguous. CDR1 is LGHNA and CDR2 is YNFKEQ in the germline V gene. The germline V and J ends were trimmed by 2 bases and 0 bases, with 11 bases remaining between them. The length of the CDR3 is 16 residues. This chain's CDR3 is CASSQFPLDSGNTIYF. CDR3 DNA sequence: TGTGCCAGCAGCCAATTCCCCTTAGACTCTGGAAACACCATATATTTT.

The CDR3 here is CASRQGESSYEQYF. CDR3 bases: TGTGCCAGCAGACAGGGGGAGAGCTCCTACGAGCAGTACTTC. The chain is built from TRBV2 and TRBJ2-7; 8 positions match TRBD1. Unmatched junction bases numbered 4, after V lost 6 bases and J lost 0 bases. CDR1 is SNHLY, CDR2 FYNNEI, per germline. The CDR3 extends over 14 amino acids.

V and J are TRBV28 and TRBJ2-7, with D uncertain. The germline CDR1 and CDR2 sequences are MDHEN and SYDVKM. The V end lost 2 bases, the J end lost 3 bases, and 5 bases lay between the germline ends. The CDR3 sequence is 12 residues long. CDR3 nucleotides: TGTGCCAGCAGTTTACCCAGCTACGAGCAGTACTTC. As protein: CASSLPSYEQYF.

As DNA, the CDR3 is TGTGCCAGCAGCGTAGACATCTCTGGGGCCAACGTCCTGACTTTC. Its protein product is CASSVDISGANVLTF. The V gene is TRBV9, the J gene TRBJ2-6; no reliable D call. This CDR3 region has 15 residues. Germline CDR1 and CDR2: SGDLS and YYNGEE. V was trimmed by 0 bases and J by 0 bases, leaving 4 bases between them.

This clone was observed a few times. The V gene is TRBV19, the J gene TRBJ2-4, with D maybe TRBD1 (5 bases). There are 14 residues in the CDR3. CDR1 and CDR2 from the germline V gene are LNHDA and SQIVND (reference sequence). The V end was cut by 7 bases, the J end by 3 bases, with 13 bases between. The CDR3 region has the DNA TGTGCCAGTACAGGGTATGGTGGCAAAAACATTCAGTACTTC. Residues: CASTGYGGKNIQYF.

This chain uses TRBV18 with TRBJ1-5; D remains unclear. CDR1 and CDR2 (germline): KGHSH, LQKENI. Trimming took 1 base from V and 11 from J, leaving 18 bases between them. This CDR3 is built from 15 residues. The CDR3 DNA is TGTGCCAGCTCACCACTAGCACACCCCGGCCAAGCCCAGCATTTT. This sequence encodes CASSPLAHPGQAQHF.

The rearrangement links TRBV5-1 to TRBJ1-1; maybe TRBD1 (5 bases). Germline lookup yields CDR1 SGHRS and CDR2 YFSETQ. The CDR3 is made up of 16 amino acids. The V and J ends lost 3 bases and 3 bases respectively, with 18 bases between them. CDR3 in DNA: TGCGCCAGCAGCTCGGACCGGGCGGGGCCAGACACTGAAGCTTTCTTT. It encodes CASSSDRAGPDTEAFF.

The J gene is TRBJ1-5, the V gene TRBV4-3, with 11 bases matching TRBD1. The CDR3 consists of 15 residues. The V gene end was trimmed by 4 bases and the J gene end by 4 bases; junction bases not matched to a gene: 3. Germline V lookup: CDR1 LGHNA, CDR2 YSLEER. This CDR3 reads CASSPDRGPNQPQHF. DNA for the CDR3: TGCGCCAGCAGCCCGGACAGGGGGCCGAATCAGCCCCAGCATTTT.

This chain joins TRBV9 and TRBJ1-5, with D possibly matching TRBD1 (5 bases). Trimming pared 2 bases from V and 8 bases from J, leaving 17 bases between. The germline gives CDR1 SGDLS, CDR2 YYNGEE. The CDR3 is 15 amino acids. The CDR3 is CASSVGGGVGEPQHF. The CDR3 DNA sequence: TGTGCCAGCAGCGTTGGGGGGGGAGTTGGGGAGCCCCAGCATTTT. The complete variable domain, with remaining parts taken from reference TRBV9 and TRBJ1-5, reads DSGVTQTPKHLITATGQRVTLRCSPRSGDLSVYWYQQSLDQGLQFLIQYYNGEERAKGNILERFSAQQFPDLHSELNLSSLELGDSALYFCASSVGGGVGEPQHFGDGTRLSIL.

CDR3: CATSRDRLGGRKAFF. CDR3 bases: TGTGCCACCAGCAGAGATCGGTTGGGGGGTCGGAAAGCTTTCTTT. This chain joins TRBV15 and TRBJ1-1, with a possible D match to TRBD1 (5 bases). V was trimmed by 0 bases and J by 9 bases, leaving 17 bases between them. From germline, CDR1 is LNHNV and CDR2 YYDKDF (reference sequence). The CDR3 runs 15 residues.

The chain combines TRBV10-3 with TRBJ1-3; D not certain. This CDR3 spans 17 amino acids. Trimming removed 7 bases at V and 0 bases at J, with 19 bases between. Germline V gene lookup returns CDR1 ENHRY and CDR2 SYGVKD. CDR3 bases: TGTGCCATCACCAACCAGGTCCACCGGGGCTCTGGAAACACCATATATTTT. Protein sequence: CAITNQVHRGSGNTIYF.

The chain carries TRBV4-1 and TRBJ2-2; maybe TRBD1 (5 bases). The CDR3 sequence is 14 residues long. The germline V gene encodes CDR1 MGHRA and CDR2 YSYEKL. Trimming pared 5 bases from V and 6 bases from J, leaving 13 bases between. The chain's CDR3 is CASSFQDTSGELFF. DNA of the CDR3: TGCGCCAGCAGCTTCCAGGACACGTCCGGGGAGCTGTTTTTT.

This clone was detected a few times. The rearrangement joins TRBV7-9 to TRBJ2-5; unclear D gene. This CDR3 spans 13 amino acids. With 2 bases removed from V and 5 bases from J, the gap between germline ends came to 9 bases. From germline, CDR1 is SEHNR and CDR2 FQNEAQ (reference sequence). The CDR3 loop reads CASSLILGETQYF. CDR3 nucleotides: TGTGCCAGCAGCTTAATCCTCGGGGAGACCCAGTACTTC.

V is TRBV10-3 and J is TRBJ1-5; TRBD1 might be the D (6 bases). V dropped 3 bases and J dropped 4 bases, with 10 bases sitting between them. This CDR3 contains 14 residues. Germline V gives CDR1 ENHRY, CDR2 SYGVKD. The CDR3 reads CAISEQGANQPQHF. The CDR3 DNA sequence: TGTGCCATCAGTGAACAGGGTGCAAATCAGCCCCAGCATTTT.

This rearrangement joins TRBV7-2 to TRBJ2-7; 8 bases are a match to TRBD1. Trimming cost V 4 bases and J 4 bases; bases outside gene matches: 6. The CDR3 totals 14 residues. Per germline, CDR1 SGHTA and CDR2 FQGNSA. The CDR3 region is CASSSDRGRYEQYF. Written as DNA, the CDR3 is TGTGCCAGCAGCTCAGACAGGGGAAGGTACGAGCAGTACTTC.

The rearrangement uses TRBV9 and TRBJ1-3; D is ambiguous. This CDR3 has 13 amino acids. Trimming shortened V by 0 bases and J by 4 bases, and 5 bases separated the two germline ends. Germline V lookup: CDR1 SGDLS, CDR2 YYNGEE. CDR3 DNA sequence: TGTGCCAGCAGCGTAGTCCCAGGAAACACCATATATTTT. It codes for CASSVVPGNTIYF.

The chain joins TRBV27 to TRBJ1-2, with 8 bases that match TRBD1. Germline lookup yields CDR1 MNHEY and CDR2 SMNVEV (reference sequence). After removal of 5 bases from V and 6 bases from J, the junction contained 8 bases not matched to a gene. The CDR3 runs to 14 residues. CDR3 bases: TGTGCCAGCAGTCCTACGACAGGGGTAAATGGCTACACCTTC. The encoded protein is CASSPTTGVNGYTF.

The V call is TRBV29-1, the J call TRBJ2-1; tentative D call: TRBD1 (6 bases). Per germline, CDR1 SQVTM and CDR2 ANQGSEA. The CDR3 length is 13 residues. CDR3 amino acids: CTYCGQSQVEQFF. The CDR3, as DNA: TGCACCTATTGTGGACAGAGTCAAGTTGAGCAGTTCTTC.

The chain has TRBV20-1 and TRBJ1-1; D remains ambiguous. Trimming removed 5 bases at V and 4 bases at J, with 8 bases between. Germline lookup yields CDR1 DFQATT and CDR2 SNEGSKA (reference sequence). The CDR3 is 11 amino acids. DNA for the CDR3: TGCAGTGCTCCTCGGGGCACTGAAGCTTTCTTT. Amino acid sequence: CSAPRGTEAFF.

The chain recombines TRBV9 with TRBJ2-1, with D uncertain. CDR3 length equals 15 residues. The germline CDR1 and CDR2 sequences are SGDLS and YYNGEE. The V gene lost 0 bases and the J gene lost 0 bases, with 7 bases spanning the gap. The CDR3 bases are TGTGCCAGCAGCGTAGGGTGGAGCTCCTACAATGAGCAGTTCTTC. It specifies CASSVGWSSYNEQFF.

The rearrangement uses TRBV2 and TRBJ2-7, with D perhaps matching TRBD1 (5 bases). The CDR3 sequence is 15 residues long. Germline V gene lookup returns CDR1 SNHLY and CDR2 FYNNEI. Trimming stripped 2 bases from V and 1 base from J, with 12 bases between. The CDR3 here is CASSEYMDISYEQYF. The DNA for the CDR3 is TGTGCCAGCAGTGAATATATGGACATTTCCTACGAGCAGTACTTC.

This clone was recorded a few times. J is TRBJ1-1 and V is TRBV6-5, with D unclear. V was clipped by 3 bases and J by 0 bases, with 8 bases between them. Germline CDR1 MNHEY, CDR2 SVGAGI. The CDR3 is made up of 14 amino acids. CDR3 in DNA: TGTGCCAGCAGTTATGGCGGGGTGAACACTGAAGCTTTCTTT. Translated, it gives CASSYGGVNTEAFF.

The chain has TRBV21-1 and TRBJ2-1; TRBD2 is taken as the D call from the table, unchecked against the DNA. TRBV21-1 is a pseudogene. This CDR3 is built from 15 residues. CDR3 nucleotides: TGTGCCAGCAGCAAAGGAATCGAGTGCCACAATGAGCAGTTCTTC. Its protein is CASSKGIECHNEQFF.

The chain carries TRBV19 and TRBJ1-1; no definite D call. The CDR3 has 13 residues. The V gene lost 3 bases and the J gene lost 4 bases, with 9 bases spanning the gap. The germline gives CDR1 LNHDA, CDR2 SQIVND (reference sequence). CDR3: CASSMWGGTEAFF. For the CDR3, the DNA is TGTGCCAGTAGTATGTGGGGAGGCACTGAAGCTTTCTTT. Together with reference TRBV19 and TRBJ1-1, the CDR3 gives the full variable domain: DGGITQSPKYLFRKEGQNVTLSCEQNLNHDAMYWYRQDPGQGLRLIYYSQIVNDFQKGDIAEGYSVSREKKESFPLTVTSAQKNPTAFYLCASSMWGGTEAFFGQGTRLTVV.

This clone was seen a handful of times. The chain couples TRBV6-1 to TRBJ2-3, with 8 positions matching TRBD1. Trimming took 7 bases from V and 1 from J; bases not matched to a gene: 4. This CDR3 has 14 residues. The germline V gene has CDR1 MNHNS and CDR2 SASEGT. CDR3 residues: CASTGTGRTDTQYF. CDR3 coding DNA: TGTGCCAGCACAGGGACAGGTCGCACAGATACGCAGTATTTT.

V usage is TRBV7-3 and J usage is TRBJ2-1; maybe TRBD2 (7 bases). The ends were cut back, 5 bases at V and 2 bases at J, with 16 bases in the middle. CDR1 and CDR2 from the germline V gene are SGHTA and FQGTGA. The CDR3 extends over 16 amino acids. CDR3 nucleotide sequence: TGTGCCAGCAGCCCGCCGGGCGGGGGCCCCTACAATGAGCAGTTCTTC. Its translation is CASSPPGGGPYNEQFF. Full variable domain (rest looked up from reference TRBV7-3 and TRBJ2-1): GAGVSQTPSNKVTEKGKYVELRCDPISGHTALYWYRQSLGQGPEFLIYFQGTGAADDSGLPNDRFFAVRPEGSVSTLKIQRTERGDSAVYLCASSPPGGGPYNEQFFGPGTRLTVL.

The chain links TRBV9 to TRBJ2-1, with 10 bases identical to TRBD2. Germline lookup yields CDR1 SGDLS and CDR2 YYNGEE. V was clipped by 2 bases and J by 2 bases; unmatched bases: 4. This CDR3 has 16 residues. CDR3 bases: TGTGCCAGCAGCGTCCTAGCGGGGGTTACCTACAATGAGCAGTTCTTC. Translating gives CASSVLAGVTYNEQFF.